This is a list of T cell receptor beta chains from one sample in a study of CD8+CD57+ T cells in acquired aplastic anemia. TCRdb re-analysed the reads in MiXCR, keeping a single row per CDR3 protein. The sample lists approximately 260,000 distinct CDR3 sequences, approximately 86% occurring once. Sequencing was carried out using sorted CD4+, CD8+, or CD8+CD57+ T cells (not recorded which) from PBMCs. The receptor set was obtained from a human donor with aplastic anemia. Both conserved end residues are part of each CDR3. The D gene is left open where the match is weak. Size tells how often a clone was seen (once, few, many) or the class of an expanded clone, and some rows leave it out.

d_call clone_size j_call v_call cdr3_aa cdr3_nt
- once TRBJ2-5 TRBV2 CASILAHEPKETQYF TGTGCCAGCATCTTAGCGCACGAGCCAAAAGAGACCCAGTACTTC
- - TRBJ2-1 TRBV7-8 CASSFARGPAYNEQFF TGTGCCAGCAGCTTCGCGCGGGGGCCGGCCTACAATGAGCAGTTCTTC
- - TRBJ2-7 TRBV20-1 CSAMGARSYEQYF TGCAGTGCTATGGGAGCTCGATCCTACGAGCAGTACTTC
- - TRBJ2-1 TRBV9 CASSVGTSTRYYEQFF TGTGCCAGCAGCGTAGGAACAAGCACGCGGTATTATGAGCAGTTCTTC
- - TRBJ1-1 TRBV7-8 CASSLERSADTQDFF TGTGCCAGCAGCTTAGAGCGAAGTGCCGATACGCAGGATTTCTTT
- - TRBJ2-7 TRBV7-8 CASNLAGGHDTQYF TGTGCCAGCAACTTAGCAGGAGGTCACGACACGCAGTACTTC
TRBD2 - TRBJ2-4 TRBV9 CASSVLAGNIQYF TGTGCCAGCAGCGTTCTAGCGGGGAACATTCAGTACTTC
- - TRBJ2-1 TRBV11-3 CASSLDGGGQYNEQFF TGTGCCAGCAGCTTAGATGGCGGAGGCCAGTACAATGAGCAGTTCTTC
- - TRBJ1-4 TRBV5-6 CASSQGLSPNEELFF TGTGCCAGCAGCCAAGGGTTGAGCCCAAATGAAGAACTGTTTTTT
- once TRBJ2-5 TRBV7-8 CASSLWERGETQYF TGTGCCAGCAGCTTATGGGAGCGTGGAGAGACCCAGTACTTC
- - TRBJ2-3 TRBV10-1 CASSDRGVDTEYF TGCGCCAGCAGTGACCGTGGGGTTGATACCGAGTATTTT
- - TRBJ2-4 TRBV7-4 CASGGDGGIQYF TGTGCCAGCGGCGGAGATGGGGGAATTCAGTACTTC
- - TRBJ2-5 TRBV5-1 CASSLDREGETQYF TGCGCCAGCAGCTTGGACAGGGAGGGAGAGACCCAATACTTC
TRBD1 - TRBJ2-3 TRBV7-2 CASSFYRGLRETQF TGTGCCAGCAGCTTCTACAGGGGGCTAAGGGAGACCCAGTTT
- - TRBJ1-1 TRBV7-8 CASSLAGTGNTEDFF TGTGCCAGCAGCTTAGCTGGGACTGGGAACACTGAGGATTTCTTT
- few TRBJ2-3 TRBV29-1 CSVDRGSTDTQYF TGCAGCGTGGACAGAGGCTCCACAGATACGCAGTATTTT
- - TRBJ2-1 TRBV2 CASSVQGKLSYSSYNEQFF TGTGCCAGCAGTGTACAGGGTAAGCTGTCCTACTCCTCCTACAATGAGCAGTTCTTC
- - TRBJ1-2 TRBV15 CASSRELEEIEYGGTF TGTGCCAGCAGCAGAGAGTTGGAGGAGATCGAGTATGGCGGCACCTTC
- - TRBJ2-3 TRBV7-9 CASSTGQACRATRYF TGTGCCAGCAGCACGGGTCAGGCTTGCCGAGCAACGCGTTATTTT
- - TRBJ2-3 TRBV2 CASGVGGTAAPQYF TGTGCCAGCGGGGTCGGGGGAACTGCTGCTCCGCAGTATTTT